This T cell receptor (beta chain) was captured in a study of blood T cell repertoires in COVID-19. Study-wide context: The United States, Italy and Spain were the sources of the acute and convalescent COVID-19 samples.

The method was immunoSEQ multiplex PCR; TCRdb's version includes in-frame clones alone and lacks a portion of them. The sample gives roughly 480,000 clones, roughly nine tenths of which show up once; 0.7% to 1% is in the top ten. Seattle patient enrollment occurred during active infection, with longitudinal follow-up thereafter. Per germline, CDR1 SGHDT and CDR2 YYEEEE. The CDR3 is made up of 12 amino acids. With 2 bases removed from V and 5 bases from J, the gap between germline ends came to 4 bases. The TCR originated in a young man with COVID-19, enrolled during active disease. The chain is built from TRBV5-6 and TRBJ2-2, with no clear D. What was sequenced was peripheral blood. For the CDR3, the DNA is TGTGCCAGCAGCTTCGGGACCGGGGAGCTGTTTTTT. Its translation is CASSFGTGELFF.